This TCR beta chain was captured in a study of T cell repertoires in cytomegalovirus infection. Overall study context: Evidence of both CMV infection and a matching HLA type came from public TCR beta signatures.

CDR1 and CDR2 from the germline V gene are LNHDA and SQIVND (reference sequence). The CDR3 totals 14 residues. After removal of 4 bases from V and 7 bases from J, the junction contained 9 bases not matched to a gene. Concerning this clonotype: Its specificity is unknown.

TCRdb reprocessed the reads with MiXCR, giving one entry per CDR3 protein. The sample shows some 560,000 distinct CDR3 sequences, roughly 42% of them seen only once. Findings and caveats of the study: Clonotypes of TCR beta that were HLA-C-restricted and CMV-specific dominated the ex vivo response.

This sequence was found in a human donor in good health (CMV status not recorded). Some clones in this sample may be carry-over from other donors' samples. V usage is TRBV19 and J usage is TRBJ1-1; 7 nucleotides line up with TRBD1. Sequences were derived from cultured PBMCs, sampled from culture after CMV antigen stimulation. CDR3 bases: TGTGCCAGTAGTACATCCGGGACAGCGGTTGAAGCTTTCTTT. Translating it yields CASSTSGTAVEAFF.